These 18 T cell receptor beta chains came from one sample sequenced in a study of blood T cell repertoires in COVID-19. The table came from immunoSEQ multiplex PCR; TCRdb's copy has only in-frame clones and leaves some out. The table lists 250,000 to 350,000 clones, 80% to 85% of them singletons. Material for sequencing was peripheral blood. Receptors were obtained from a person aged 65 to 79 with COVID-19, enrolled during active disease.

The chain carries TRBV3-1 (or the pseudogene TRBV3-2) and TRBJ2-1, with TRBD1 matching 10 bases. The V segment lost 2 bases and the J segment 12 bases; nucleotides outside the gene matches: 4. This CDR3 is 13 amino acids long. The germline V gene has CDR1 LGHDT and CDR2 YNNKEL (reference sequence). CDR3 loop: CASSQTGTGVQFF. The DNA of the CDR3 is TGTGCCAGCAGCCAAACCGGGACAGGGGTGCAGTTCTTC.

This clone has only one observation. The rearrangement uses TRBV28 and TRBJ1-1, with TRBD1 matching 7 bases. The V gene end was trimmed by 6 bases and the J gene end by 11 bases; junction bases not matched to a gene: 6. Germline V lookup: CDR1 MDHEN, CDR2 SYDVKM. This CDR3 contains 11 residues. The DNA of the CDR3 is TGTGCCAGCAGGGGACAGCCCGCTGCTTTCTTT. Protein product: CASRGQPAAFF.

The chain carries TRBV7-8 and TRBJ1-2; 7 bases align to TRBD1. Trimming cost V 5 bases and J 3 bases; bases outside gene matches: 3. Per the germline V gene, CDR1 is SGHVS and CDR2 is FQNEAQ. The CDR3 totals 13 residues. In DNA form, the CDR3 reads TGTGCCAGCAGCCGAGACAGGGACTATGGCTACACCTTC. This gives the protein CASSRDRDYGYTF.

The CDR3 spells CASSPGQRADYEQYF. DNA of the CDR3: TGCGCCAGCAGCCCGGGACAGCGGGCGGACTACGAGCAGTACTTC. The V call is TRBV4-1, the J call TRBJ2-7; perhaps TRBD1 as D (7 bases). The V end was cut by 4 bases, the J end by 3 bases, with 16 bases between. The CDR3 has 15 amino acids. CDR1 is MGHRA and CDR2 is YSYEKL in the germline V gene.

V usage is TRBV14 and J usage is TRBJ1-6, with a possible D match to TRBD1 (5 bases). The CDR3 is 14 amino acids. The germline CDR1 and CDR2 sequences are SGHDN and FVKESK. Deletions cut 1 base from V and 6 bases from J, with 7 bases between. CDR3 in DNA: TGTGCCAGCAGCCAAGTTGACAGTAATTCACCCCTCCACTTT. Protein: CASSQVDSNSPLHF.

The chain uses TRBV18 and TRBJ2-2; 12 nucleotides agree with TRBD2. Germline CDR1 reads KGHSH; CDR2 reads LQKENI. The CDR3 has 16 amino acids. After removal of 3 bases from V and 5 bases from J, the junction contained 4 bases not matched to a gene. CDR3 in DNA: TGTGCCAGCTCACCCAGGACTAGCGGGACTACCGGGGAGCTGTTTTTT. Residues: CASSPRTSGTTGELFF.

The chain uses TRBV5-5 and TRBJ1-1; D gene ambiguous. With 4 bases removed from V and 5 bases from J, the gap between germline ends came to 15 bases. The CDR3 runs 14 residues. From germline, CDR1 is SGHKS and CDR2 YYEKEE (reference sequence). The CDR3 bases are TGTGCCAGCAGCCCCCAACTGAGGCGGACTGAAGCTTTCTTT. Its translation: CASSPQLRRTEAFF.

The chain carries TRBV27 and TRBJ1-1, with no clear D. V was pared by 4 bases and J by 1 base, with 7 bases between. CDR1 MNHEY and CDR2 SMNVEV come from the germline V gene (reference sequence). This CDR3 has 13 residues. The CDR3 sequence: CASSSSQNTEAFF. Written as DNA, the CDR3 is TGTGCCAGCAGTTCCAGTCAGAACACTGAAGCTTTCTTT.

A single count supports this clone. The J gene is TRBJ2-3, the V gene TRBV19; 7 positions match TRBD2. This CDR3 comprises 13 residues. Germline V lookup: CDR1 LNHDA, CDR2 SQIVND (reference sequence). V shed 4 bases, J shed 5 bases, and the junction held 3 bases outside the gene matches. CDR3 nucleotides: TGTGCCAGTAGTAGCCTAGCGGAAGATACGCAGTATTTT. It translates to CASSSLAEDTQYF. The whole variable domain, filled in from reference TRBV19 and TRBJ2-3, reads DGGITQSPKYLFRKEGQNVTLSCEQNLNHDAMYWYRQDPGQGLRLIYYSQIVNDFQKGDIAEGYSVSREKKESFPLTVTSAQKNPTAFYLCASSSLAEDTQYFGPGTRLTVL.

This chain connects TRBV24-1 to TRBJ1-5; D is ambiguous. Between the trimmed V and J ends, which lost 6 bases and 4 bases, there was a span of 6 bases. The germline gives CDR1 KGHDR, CDR2 SFDVKD. The CDR3 runs 12 residues. The CDR3: CATSSVNQPQHF. The CDR3 coding sequence is TGTGCCACCAGTTCGGTGAATCAGCCCCAGCATTTT.

This chain connects TRBV29-1 to TRBJ2-2, with D possibly TRBD2 on 7 matching bases. This CDR3 is built from 14 residues. The germline CDR1 and CDR2 sequences are SQVTM and ANQGSEA. With 5 bases removed from V and 3 bases from J, the gap between germline ends came to 13 bases. The chain's CDR3 is CSVQRDTYTGELFF. In DNA form, the CDR3 reads TGCAGCGTTCAGCGGGACACTTACACCGGGGAGCTGTTTTTT.

This clone appeared a few times. The junction departs from germline at one end; a sequencing error may be responsible. The CDR3 sequence: CASSFEGGQVTQYF. CDR3 in DNA: TGTGCCAGCAGCTTTGAGGGGGGGCAAGTGACCCAGTACTTC. The chain joins TRBV5-4 to TRBJ2-5, with D possibly TRBD2 on 7 matching bases. CDR3 length: 14 amino acids. Germline V gives CDR1 SGHNT, CDR2 YYREEE (reference sequence).

This clone came up once. This sequence joins TRBV20-1 and TRBJ2-5, with a possible D match to TRBD2 (5 bases). V shed 8 bases and J shed 5 bases, with 12 bases lying between them. This CDR3 contains 11 residues. Germline V lookup: CDR1 DFQATT, CDR2 SNEGSKA (reference sequence). The CDR3 coding sequence is TGCAGTCCCACGGGGTTGGAGACCCAGTACTTC. Translating it yields CSPTGLETQYF.

This sequence joins TRBV19 and TRBJ1-5, with unresolved D. Germline CDR1 is LNHDA and CDR2 is SQIVND (reference sequence). V shed 0 bases and J shed 5 bases, with 8 bases lying between them. The CDR3 loop spans 14 amino acids. CDR3 protein: CASSIDNGYQPQHF. DNA for the CDR3: TGTGCCAGTAGTATAGATAACGGTTATCAGCCCCAGCATTTT. Variable domain in full (rest from reference TRBV19 and TRBJ1-5): DGGITQSPKYLFRKEGQNVTLSCEQNLNHDAMYWYRQDPGQGLRLIYYSQIVNDFQKGDIAEGYSVSREKKESFPLTVTSAQKNPTAFYLCASSIDNGYQPQHFGDGTRLSIL.

The chain is built from TRBV7-9 and TRBJ1-5, with D possibly TRBD1 on 5 matching bases. Germline values: CDR1 SEHNR, CDR2 FQNEAQ (reference sequence). Trimming left V 5 bases short and J 6 bases short, with 14 bases between. The CDR3 is 14 amino acids. CDR3 amino acids: CASSVGGGGQPQHF. The CDR3 DNA reads as TGTGCCAGCAGCGTCGGGGGGGGTGGTCAGCCCCAGCATTTT.

The chain is built from TRBV19 and TRBJ1-1; 11 bases fit TRBD1. The germline gives CDR1 LNHDA, CDR2 SQIVND (reference sequence). Trimming cost V 8 bases and J 5 bases; bases outside gene matches: 13. The CDR3 extends over 16 amino acids. CDR3 bases: TGTGCCAGTCAAAAGCGGGTGGGACAGGGGGTAACTGAAGCTTTCTTT. It codes for CASQKRVGQGVTEAFF.

This clone occurred once. The rearrangement joins TRBV9 to TRBJ2-6; 7 bases are a match to TRBD2. V lost 5 bases, J lost 4 bases, and 12 bases stayed unmatched. The CDR3 runs 17 residues. CDR1 is SGDLS and CDR2 is YYNGEE in the germline V gene. The CDR3 loop is CASRAGKGGQGANVLTF. The DNA of the CDR3 is TGTGCCAGCAGGGCAGGCAAGGGAGGGCAGGGGGCCAACGTCCTGACTTTC.

The rearrangement links TRBV5-1 to TRBJ2-1, with 7 bases matching TRBD1. V trimming: 4 bases; J trimming: 5 bases; junction bases outside the gene matches: 3. The CDR3 sequence is 13 residues long. CDR1 is SGHRS and CDR2 is YFSETQ in the germline V gene. CDR3 residues: CASSLTGDNEQFF. The CDR3 nucleotides are TGCGCCAGCAGCCTTACAGGGGACAATGAGCAGTTCTTC.